A selection of T cell receptor beta chains follows, all from one sample in a study of vaccination and CD4 T cells after COVID-19. Using its own MiXCR run on the PCR reads, TCRdb lists one record per CDR3 protein. The repertoire includes 4,500 or so distinct CDR3 sequences, 15% to 20% of them detected once, and approximately 26% sits in the top ten. For these receptors, no antigen is known. Sequences were obtained from CD4+ T cells from blood, cultured in vitro. All receptors come from a human donor who had recovered from COVID-19. The CDR3 runs from the conserved cysteine through the conserved F or W. The D gene is left open where the match is weak. Clone size is stated in some rows and not others, as once, few, many or a class when expanded.

v_call	j_call	d_call	clone_size	cdr3_nt	cdr3_aa
TRBV19	TRBJ2-3	.	.	TGTGCCAGTAGTCCACGGTTCAGCACAGATACGCAGTATTTT	CASSPRFSTDTQYF
TRBV27	TRBJ1-1	TRBD1	few	TGTGCCAGCAGTTCTCTAGGAGGGGGCGGTGCTTTCTTT	CASSSLGGGGAFF
TRBV5-8	TRBJ2-4	.	few	TGTGCCAGCAGCTTCGGGAGCAGTGGAGCCAAAAACATTCAGTACTTC	CASSFGSSGAKNIQYF
TRBV2	TRBJ1-5	.	medium-sized	TGTGCCAGCAGTGTTGCCTCTGATCAGCCCCAGCATTTT	CASSVASDQPQHF
TRBV20-1	TRBJ2-7	.	medium-sized	TGCAGTGCTAGCCCCCCTAGGGACTCCTACGAGCAGTACTTC	CSASPPRDSYEQYF
TRBV7-9	TRBJ2-5	TRBD1	few	TGTGCCAGCAGGGCCGGGACAGTACAAGAGACCCAGTACTTC	CASRAGTVQETQYF
TRBV5-4	TRBJ2-3	TRBD2	.	TGTGCCAGCAGCTTGGAAGGGCGGGGGACCACAGATACGCAGTATTTT	CASSLEGRGTTDTQYF
TRBV5-4	TRBJ2-7	.	.	TGTGCCAGCAGCTTGGATTTGTTGACCTACGAGCAGTACTTC	CASSLDLLTYEQYF
TRBV10-3	TRBJ2-5	.	.	TGTGCCATCAGTGATGGACCCCAAGAGACCCAGTACTTC	CAISDGPQETQYF
TRBV12-3/TRBV12-4	TRBJ1-1	TRBD1	few	TGTGCCAGCACGGACAGGTACACTGAAGCTTTCTTT	CASTDRYTEAFF
TRBV7-2	TRBJ1-2	TRBD1	.	TGTGCCAGCAGCTTAGGCCAGGGGGCGAGCTATGGCTACACCTTC	CASSLGQGASYGYTF
TRBV20-1	TRBJ1-1	.	large	TGCAGTGCTAGAGTTGGAGCGGGGGCGATAGAAGCTTTCTTT	CSARVGAGAIEAFF
TRBV19	TRBJ1-3	TRBD1	medium-sized	TGTGCCAGTACCGCCGGGACAGGGGGATCCTACGGAAACACCATATATTTT	CASTAGTGGSYGNTIYF
TRBV5-1	TRBJ2-7	TRBD1	.	TGCGCCAGCAGCCCCGGACAGGGGGGATGGATTAGCTCCTACGAGCAGTACTTC	CASSPGQGGWISSYEQYF
TRBV12-3/TRBV12-4	TRBJ2-3	.	few	TGTGCCAGCAGTTTCTACGGTAGGGGAGGTCGAGATACGCAGTATTTT	CASSFYGRGGRDTQYF
TRBV20-1	TRBJ1-2	.	medium-sized	TGCAGTGCTAGAGGGGGGCCCTCCTCTATGGCTAGCACCTTC	CSARGGPSSMASTF
TRBV6-1	TRBJ2-7	TRBD1	.	TGTGCCAGCCGATGGGCGGGGACAGGGTCCTTCTACGAGCAGTACTTC	CASRWAGTGSFYEQYF
TRBV5-1	TRBJ2-7	.	.	TGCGCCAGCAGCTTGGCACAGGGCGGCGAGCAGTACTTC	CASSLAQGGEQYF
TRBV20-1	TRBJ2-5	.	few	TGCAGTGCGAATGGAATGGGGGGGCGTGACGAGACCCAGTACTTC	CSANGMGGRDETQYF
TRBV20-1	TRBJ2-1	TRBD2	few	TGCAGTGCCCAAGGGACTAGCGGGGGTCCCGTGTTGGACAATGAGCAGTTCTTC	CSAQGTSGGPVLDNEQFF
TRBV4-1	TRBJ1-6	.	few	TGCGCCAGCAGCCAAGAGCCGAGAAGCTCCTATAATTCACCCCTCCACTTT	CASSQEPRSSYNSPLHF
TRBV7-3	TRBJ2-3	TRBD1	.	TGTGCCAGCAGCAGACAGGGCGGCACAGATACGCAGTATTTT	CASSRQGGTDTQYF
TRBV27	TRBJ2-5	TRBD2	large	TGTGCCAGCAGTTTAAACGGGGGGGCCTGGGAGACCCAGTACTTC	CASSLNGGAWETQYF
TRBV12-3/TRBV12-4	TRBJ2-2	.	.	TGTGCCAGCAGCCACCGTCGCCGGACGAACACCGGGGAGCTGTTTTTT	CASSHRRRTNTGELFF
TRBV30	TRBJ2-1	.	once	TGTGCCTGGAGTGACGGGACACCGAATGAGCAGTTCTTC	CAWSDGTPNEQFF
TRBV6-1	TRBJ2-5	TRBD2	few	TGTGCCAGCATCACGGGGGGGGGCGGCCAAGAGACCCAGTACTTC	CASITGGGGQETQYF
TRBV30	TRBJ1-2	.	medium-sized	TGTGCCTGGAGTGCCGACTTAGCCTATGGCTACACCTTC	CAWSADLAYGYTF
TRBV10-3	TRBJ2-7	TRBD2	.	TGTGCCATCGGGGAGGGGTTTGACAGAGCCTACGAGCAGTACTTC	CAIGEGFDRAYEQYF
TRBV5-1	TRBJ1-1	.	.	TGCGCCAGCAGCCGGGACTCGTTGGTCACTGAAGCTTTCTTT	CASSRDSLVTEAFF